Following are 10 T cell receptor beta chains from one sample sequenced in a study of T-cell reconstitution after alpha-beta-depleted transplantation in children. Unique molecular identifiers were used in preparing the TCRbeta library. TCRdb itself ran the PCR reads through MiXCR, one entry per CDR3 protein. The sample consists of about 120,000 distinct CDR3 sequences, about 9.4% of them appearing once. The sequencing here drew on PBMCs, taken before TCRalphabeta/CD19-depleted stem cell transplant. The source of these receptors is a boy between 2 and 15 years old with acute lymphoblastic leukemia, due to receive a stem cell transplant.

This clonotype was detected a few times. This chain connects TRBV29-1 to TRBJ2-1; no firm D call. Germline lookup yields CDR1 SQVTM and CDR2 ANQGSEA. With 2 bases removed from V and 7 bases from J, the gap between germline ends came to 9 bases. The CDR3 sequence is 12 residues long. The CDR3 here is CSVEPVVNEQFF. The CDR3 DNA sequence: TGCAGCGTTGAACCTGTGGTGAATGAGCAGTTCTTC.

This clonotype occurred many times. This chain uses TRBV4-2 with TRBJ1-3; tentatively, D is TRBD1 (5 bases). Germline V lookup: CDR1 LGHNA, CDR2 YNFKEQ. CDR3 length: 16 amino acids. Trimming left V 4 bases short and J 0 bases short, with 13 bases between. The CDR3 loop reads CASSPNVGGSGNTIYF. Here the CDR3 DNA reads TGTGCCAGCAGCCCGAACGTCGGGGGCTCTGGAAACACCATATATTTT.

This clonotype was detected ten times or more. The chain recombines TRBV20-1 with TRBJ2-5, with 14 bases matching TRBD2. This CDR3 comprises 19 residues. V lost 3 bases to trimming and J lost 6 bases; unmatched junction nucleotides: 18. Germline-derived CDR1 and CDR2 are DFQATT and SNEGSKA (reference sequence). The CDR3 spells CSASAGLAGDRWGLKTQYF. The DNA of the CDR3 is TGCAGTGCTAGTGCGGGACTAGCGGGAGATCGATGGGGCTTGAAGACCCAGTACTTC.

The rearrangement uses TRBV6-1 and TRBJ1-5, with 7 bases lining up with TRBD1. Germline V gives CDR1 MNHNS, CDR2 SASEGT. J was trimmed by 4 bases and V by 6 bases; bases with no gene match: 9. The CDR3 has 15 residues. In nucleotides, the CDR3 is TGTGCCAGCAGGACAGGGCTTGGGGGGAATCAGCCCCAGCATTTT. Its protein is CASRTGLGGNQPQHF.

The J gene is TRBJ2-1, the V gene TRBV5-8; 7 positions agree with TRBD2. The CDR3 has 15 residues. CDR1 is SGHTS, CDR2 YDEGEE, per germline. The J segment lost 8 bases and the V segment lost 0 bases, leaving 8 bases of the junction unmatched. The CDR3 sequence: CASSLVLREMDEQFF. In DNA, the CDR3 is TGTGCCAGCAGCTTGGTTTTGCGGGAGATGGATGAGCAGTTCTTC.

The J gene is TRBJ2-2, the V gene TRBV25-1; D may be TRBD1 (6 bases). The CDR3 is 15 residues long. The germline V gene has CDR1 MGHDK and CDR2 SYGVNS. Trimming stripped 2 bases from V and 5 bases from J, with 12 bases between. The DNA of the CDR3 is TGTGCCAGCAGTGAACGGTGGCAGGGGACCGGGGAGCTGTTTTTT. Translated: CASSERWQGTGELFF. Complete variable domain (other parts from reference TRBV25-1 and TRBJ2-2): EADIYQTPRYLVIGTGKKITLECSQTMGHDKMYWYQQDPGMELHLIHYSYGVNSTEKGDLSSESTVSRIRTEHFPLTLESARPSHTSQYLCASSERWQGTGELFFGEGSRLTVL.

The table lists this clonotype with a few counts. The V call is TRBV5-1, the J call TRBJ2-7; 10 nucleotides agree with TRBD1. Germline CDR1 and CDR2: SGHRS and YFSETQ. This CDR3 comprises 15 residues. V shed 4 bases and J 4 bases; nucleotides not matched to a gene: 8. This chain's CDR3 is CASSLTGQGPYEQYF. DNA of the CDR3: TGCGCCAGCAGCCTGACGGGACAGGGGCCTTACGAGCAGTACTTC.

The chain couples TRBV12-3 or TRBV12-4 to TRBJ1-2; unclear D gene. Trimming removed 3 bases from V and 4 bases from J, with 9 bases in between. The CDR3 has 13 amino acids. The CDR3, as DNA: TGTGCCAGCAGTTTTTTCAGGTCCTATGGCTACACCTTC. Translated, it gives CASSFFRSYGYTF.

This clonotype was seen ten or more times. The V call is TRBV20-1, the J call TRBJ2-3; unclear D gene. V dropped 0 bases and J dropped 3 bases, with 13 bases sitting between them. The CDR3 contains 15 residues. In germline, CDR1 is DFQATT, CDR2 SNEGSKA (reference sequence). In DNA form, the CDR3 reads TGCAGTGCTAGAGATTCGGCGCACCGAACAGATACGCAGTATTTT. Amino acids: CSARDSAHRTDTQYF.

This clonotype was observed a handful of times. The J gene is TRBJ2-1, the V gene TRBV20-1; a possible D gene is TRBD2 (6 bases). Germline V gene data show CDR1 as DFQATT and CDR2 as SNEGSKA (reference sequence). V lost 7 bases, J lost 0 bases, and 22 bases lay in between. The CDR3 runs to 17 residues. CDR3 in amino acids: CSVVGSGYPSSYNEQFF. CDR3 DNA sequence: TGCAGTGTCGTAGGTAGCGGATATCCGAGCTCCTACAATGAGCAGTTCTTC.